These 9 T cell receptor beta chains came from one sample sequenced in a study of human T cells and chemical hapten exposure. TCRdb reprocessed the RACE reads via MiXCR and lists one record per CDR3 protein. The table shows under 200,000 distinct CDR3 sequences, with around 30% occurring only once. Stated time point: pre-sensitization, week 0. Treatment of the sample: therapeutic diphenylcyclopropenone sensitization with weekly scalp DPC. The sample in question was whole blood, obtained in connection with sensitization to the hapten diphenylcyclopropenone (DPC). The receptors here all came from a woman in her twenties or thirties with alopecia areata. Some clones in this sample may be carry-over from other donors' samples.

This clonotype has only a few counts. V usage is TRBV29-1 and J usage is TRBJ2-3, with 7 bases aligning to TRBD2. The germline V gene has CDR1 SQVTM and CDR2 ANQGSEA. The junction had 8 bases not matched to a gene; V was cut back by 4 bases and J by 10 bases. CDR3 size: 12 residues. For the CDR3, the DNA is TGCAGCGTTGCGCTAGCGGCTGATGCGCAGTATTTT. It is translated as CSVALAADAQYF.

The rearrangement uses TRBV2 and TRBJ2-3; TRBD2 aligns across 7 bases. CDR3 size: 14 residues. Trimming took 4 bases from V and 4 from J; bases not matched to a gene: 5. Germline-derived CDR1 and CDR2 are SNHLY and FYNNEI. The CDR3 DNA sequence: TGTGCCAGCAGTGGGGGAGCGGGGTCAGATACGCAGTATTTT. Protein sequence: CASSGGAGSDTQYF.

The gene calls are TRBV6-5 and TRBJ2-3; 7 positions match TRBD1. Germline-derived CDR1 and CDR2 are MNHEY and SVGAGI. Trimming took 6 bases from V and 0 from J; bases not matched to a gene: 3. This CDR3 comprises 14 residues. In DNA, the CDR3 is TGTGCCAGCAGGCCAGGGGGTAGCACAGATACGCAGTATTTT. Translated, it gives CASRPGGSTDTQYF.

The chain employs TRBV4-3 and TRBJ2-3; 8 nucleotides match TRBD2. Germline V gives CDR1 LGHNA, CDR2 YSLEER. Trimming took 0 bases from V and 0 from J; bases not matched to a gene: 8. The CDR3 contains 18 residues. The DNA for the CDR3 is TGCGCCAGCAGCCAAGATATTCGGGGGGGGACGAGCACAGATACGCAGTATTTT. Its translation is CASSQDIRGGTSTDTQYF.

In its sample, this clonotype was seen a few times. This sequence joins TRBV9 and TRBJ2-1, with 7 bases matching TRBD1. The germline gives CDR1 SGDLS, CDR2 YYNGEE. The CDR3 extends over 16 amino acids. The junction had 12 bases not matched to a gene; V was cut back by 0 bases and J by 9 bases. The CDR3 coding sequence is TGTGCCAGCAGCGTAGGGGGCGTGACAGGGTCTTTTGAGCAGTTCTTC. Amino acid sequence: CASSVGGVTGSFEQFF. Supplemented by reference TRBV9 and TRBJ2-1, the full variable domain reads DSGVTQTPKHLITATGQRVTLRCSPRSGDLSVYWYQQSLDQGLQFLIQYYNGEERAKGNILERFSAQQFPDLHSELNLSSLELGDSALYFCASSVGGVTGSFEQFFGPGTRLTVL.

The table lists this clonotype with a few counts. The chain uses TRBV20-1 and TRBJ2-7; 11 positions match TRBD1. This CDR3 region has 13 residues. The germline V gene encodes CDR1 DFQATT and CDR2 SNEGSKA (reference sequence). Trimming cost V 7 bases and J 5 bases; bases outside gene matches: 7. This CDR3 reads CSVPGQGVHEQYF. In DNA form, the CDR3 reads TGCAGTGTTCCGGGACAGGGGGTTCACGAGCAGTACTTC.

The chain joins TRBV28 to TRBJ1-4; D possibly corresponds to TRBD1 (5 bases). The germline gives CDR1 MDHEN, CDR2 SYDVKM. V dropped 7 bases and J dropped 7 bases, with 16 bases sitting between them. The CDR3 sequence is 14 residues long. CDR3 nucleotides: TGTGCCAGCACTCCGGGGGGGTCGGGTGAAAAACTGTTTTTT. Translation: CASTPGGSGEKLFF.

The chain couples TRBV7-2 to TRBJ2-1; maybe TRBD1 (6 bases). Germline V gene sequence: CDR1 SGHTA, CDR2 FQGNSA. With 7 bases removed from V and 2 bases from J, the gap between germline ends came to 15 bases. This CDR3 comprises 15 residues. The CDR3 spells CASTPNRVAYNEQFF. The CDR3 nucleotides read TGTGCCAGCACCCCAAACAGGGTCGCCTACAATGAGCAGTTCTTC.

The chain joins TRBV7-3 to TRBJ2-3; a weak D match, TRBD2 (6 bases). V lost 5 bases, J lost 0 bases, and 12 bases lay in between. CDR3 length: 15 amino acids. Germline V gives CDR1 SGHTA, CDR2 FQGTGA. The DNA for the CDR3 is TGTGCCAGCAGCCGTCGGGGGTCCAGCACAGATACGCAGTATTTT. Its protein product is CASSRRGSSTDTQYF.